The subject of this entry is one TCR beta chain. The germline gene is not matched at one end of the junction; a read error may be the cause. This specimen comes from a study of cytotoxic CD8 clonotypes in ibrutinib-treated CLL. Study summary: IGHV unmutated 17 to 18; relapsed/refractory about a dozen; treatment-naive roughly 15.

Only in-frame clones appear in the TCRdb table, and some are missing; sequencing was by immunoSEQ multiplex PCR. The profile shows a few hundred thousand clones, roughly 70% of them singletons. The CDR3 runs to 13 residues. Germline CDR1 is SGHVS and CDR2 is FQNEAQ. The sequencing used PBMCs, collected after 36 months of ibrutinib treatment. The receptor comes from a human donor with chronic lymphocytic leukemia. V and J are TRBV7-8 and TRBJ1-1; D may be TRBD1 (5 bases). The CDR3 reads CASRLGVNTEAFF. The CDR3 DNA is TGTGCCAGCAGGTTAGGGGTGAACACTGAAGCTTTCTTT.